This T cell receptor (beta chain) was obtained from a study of T cell changes during pregnancy in multiple sclerosis. Only in-frame clones appear in the TCRdb table, and some are missing; sequencing was by immunoSEQ multiplex PCR. Of around 50,000 clones in the sample, around nine tenths were seen once. V lost 1 base, J lost 2 bases, and 8 bases stayed unmatched. The CDR3 is 16 amino acids. Germline CDR1 SGHKS, CDR2 YYEKEE (reference sequence). This chain joins TRBV5-5 and TRBJ2-7, with 8 bases lining up with TRBD2. The sequencing here drew on peripheral blood, taken in the first trimester of pregnancy. The TCR originated in a female donor with multiple sclerosis, enrolled in a pregnancy study. CDR3 DNA: TGTGCCAGCAGCTTGCGGGCGCCAGCGGGGGCCTACGAGCAGTACTTC. This gives the protein CASSLRAPAGAYEQYF.